Included here is one T cell receptor (beta chain) sequence, with context. Method: immunoSEQ multiplex PCR; TCRdb's copy keeps in-frame clones and lacks some. Of over 150,000 clones detected, 86% appear once; the ten largest clones hold 2% to 2.5%. The sample comes from a study of cytomegalovirus exposure and HLA in healthy donors. Separate from the approximately 720-subject first cohort was the approximately 130-subject validation cohort, to which the donors belonged. CDR3 size: 12 residues. Trimming stripped 0 bases from V and 4 bases from J, with 5 bases between. Per the germline V gene, CDR1 is SGHDT and CDR2 is YYEEEE.

This clonotype originated in a human donor in good health. V usage is TRBV5-6 and J usage is TRBJ2-7; D is undetermined. Sequencing was performed on PBMCs. CDR3: CASSLGLYEQYF. The CDR3 DNA follows: TGTGCCAGCAGCTTGGGTCTGTACGAGCAGTACTTC.